This TCR beta chain was identified during a study of identical twins. Points from the study as a whole: In zero-insertion analyses, partial confounding could arise from invariant MAIT and iNKT cells. Researchers reported excess low generation probability among twin-shared out-of-frame alpha sequences.

This clonotype was recorded at least ten times. The antigen is not known. Template switching added a universal primer site; cDNA carried unique molecular identifiers. TCRdb reprocessed the 5' RACE reads with MiXCR, giving one entry per CDR3 protein. In the table there are about 340,000 distinct CDR3 sequences, 9% to 15% of which are singletons. The germline gives CDR1 DFQATT, CDR2 SNEGSKA (reference sequence). The CDR3 runs to 11 residues. The V end lost 4 bases, the J end lost 3 bases, and 7 bases lay between the germline ends. The same data also contributed to another study, on yellow fever vaccine responses in identical twins. That study reports: Twins reportedly appeared to share part of their vaccine T cell response while keeping part individual.

This TCR derives from a woman between 18 and 29 years old in good health. Input material: CD8+ T cells sorted from blood. The chain combines TRBV20-1 with TRBJ2-7; unclear D gene. Here the CDR3 reads CSATTSYEQYF. CDR3 bases: TGCAGTGCTACTACAAGCTACGAGCAGTACTTC.